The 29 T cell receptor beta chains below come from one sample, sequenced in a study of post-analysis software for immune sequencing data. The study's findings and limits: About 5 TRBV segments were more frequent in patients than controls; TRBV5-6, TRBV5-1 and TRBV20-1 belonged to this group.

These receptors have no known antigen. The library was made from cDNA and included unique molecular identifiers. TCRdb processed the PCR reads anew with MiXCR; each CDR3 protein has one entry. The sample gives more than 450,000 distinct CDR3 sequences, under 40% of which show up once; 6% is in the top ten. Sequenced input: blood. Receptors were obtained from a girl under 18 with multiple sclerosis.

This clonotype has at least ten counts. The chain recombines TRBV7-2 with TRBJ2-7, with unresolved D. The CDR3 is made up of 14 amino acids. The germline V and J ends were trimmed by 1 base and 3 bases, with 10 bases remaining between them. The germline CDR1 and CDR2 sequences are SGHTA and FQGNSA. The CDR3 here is CASSLGGVIYEQYF. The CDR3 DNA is TGTGCCAGCAGCTTAGGAGGAGTCATCTACGAGCAGTACTTC.

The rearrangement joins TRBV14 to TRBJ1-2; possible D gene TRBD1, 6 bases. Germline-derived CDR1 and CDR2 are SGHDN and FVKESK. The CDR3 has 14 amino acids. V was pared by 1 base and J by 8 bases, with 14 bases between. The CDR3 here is CASSQVRGGKGYTF. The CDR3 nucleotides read TGTGCCAGCAGCCAAGTACGAGGGGGAAAAGGCTACACCTTC.

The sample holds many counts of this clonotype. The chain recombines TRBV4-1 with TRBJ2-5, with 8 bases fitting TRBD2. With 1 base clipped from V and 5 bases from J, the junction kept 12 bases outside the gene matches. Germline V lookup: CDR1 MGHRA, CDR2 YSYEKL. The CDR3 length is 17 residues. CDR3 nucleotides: TGCGCCAGCAGCCAAGTATGGTCGGGGGGGGCTAGCGAGACCCAGTACTTC. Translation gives CASSQVWSGGASETQYF.

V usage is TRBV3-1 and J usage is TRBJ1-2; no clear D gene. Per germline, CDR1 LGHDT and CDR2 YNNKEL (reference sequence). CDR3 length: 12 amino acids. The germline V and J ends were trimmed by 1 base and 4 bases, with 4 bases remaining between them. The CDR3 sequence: CASSQGFYGYTF. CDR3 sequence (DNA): TGTGCCAGCAGCCAAGGATTCTATGGCTACACCTTC.

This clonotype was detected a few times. The CDR3 bases are TGTGCCAGCAGCCCTTCCCTAAGGGGGACTGAAGCTTTCTTT. This encodes CASSPSLRGTEAFF. The rearrangement uses TRBV12-3 or TRBV12-4 and TRBJ1-1; D is possibly TRBD1 (6 bases). This CDR3 contains 14 residues. V was clipped by 6 bases and J by 5 bases, with 16 bases between them.

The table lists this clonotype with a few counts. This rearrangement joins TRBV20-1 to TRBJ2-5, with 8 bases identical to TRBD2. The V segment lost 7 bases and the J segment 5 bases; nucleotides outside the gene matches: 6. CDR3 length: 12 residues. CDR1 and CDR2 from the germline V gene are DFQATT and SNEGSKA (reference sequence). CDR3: CSVHLAGETQYF. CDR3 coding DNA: TGCAGTGTGCACTTAGCGGGGGAGACCCAGTACTTC.

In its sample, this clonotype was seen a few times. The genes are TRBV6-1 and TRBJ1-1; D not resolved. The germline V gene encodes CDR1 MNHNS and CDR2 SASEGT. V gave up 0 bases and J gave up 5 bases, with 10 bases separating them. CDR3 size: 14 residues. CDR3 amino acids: CASSEAGGRTEAFF. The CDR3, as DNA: TGTGCCAGCAGTGAAGCAGGAGGGAGGACTGAAGCTTTCTTT.

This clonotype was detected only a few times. Here the CDR3 DNA reads TGTGCCAGCAGTGAATACCTAGACTATGGCTACACCTTC. Its protein is CASSEYLDYGYTF. V usage is TRBV25-1 and J usage is TRBJ1-2, with unresolved D. The CDR3 sequence is 13 residues long. Per germline, CDR1 MGHDK and CDR2 SYGVNS. With 0 bases removed from V and 3 bases from J, the gap between germline ends came to 5 bases.

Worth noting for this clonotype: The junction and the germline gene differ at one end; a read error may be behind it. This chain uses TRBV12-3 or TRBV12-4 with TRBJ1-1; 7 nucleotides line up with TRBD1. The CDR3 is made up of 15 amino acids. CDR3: CASSSRGQSGTETFF. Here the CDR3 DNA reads TGTGCCAGCAGTTCCCGGGGACAGAGTGGCACTGAAACTTTCTTT.

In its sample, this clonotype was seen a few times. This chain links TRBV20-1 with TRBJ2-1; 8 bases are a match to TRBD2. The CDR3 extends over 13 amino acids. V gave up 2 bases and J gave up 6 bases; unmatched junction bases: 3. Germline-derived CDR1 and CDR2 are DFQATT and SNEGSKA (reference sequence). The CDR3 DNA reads TGCAGTGCTAGATACGGGGGGGCCAATGAGCAGTTCTTC. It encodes CSARYGGANEQFF.

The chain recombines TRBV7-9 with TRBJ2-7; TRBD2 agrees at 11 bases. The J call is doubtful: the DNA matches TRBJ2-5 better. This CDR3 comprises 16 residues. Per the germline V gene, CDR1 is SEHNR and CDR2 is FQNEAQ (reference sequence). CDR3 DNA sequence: TGTGCCAGCAGCGTTAAACTAGCGGGGGAACATGAGACCCAGTACTTC. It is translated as CASSVKLAGEHETQYF.

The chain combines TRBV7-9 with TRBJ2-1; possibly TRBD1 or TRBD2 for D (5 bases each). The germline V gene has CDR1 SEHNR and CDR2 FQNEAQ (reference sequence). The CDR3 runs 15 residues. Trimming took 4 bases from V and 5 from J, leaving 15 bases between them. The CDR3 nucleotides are TGTGCCAGCAGCTCAGACTTTAGGGGAGACAATGAGCAGTTCTTC. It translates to CASSSDFRGDNEQFF.

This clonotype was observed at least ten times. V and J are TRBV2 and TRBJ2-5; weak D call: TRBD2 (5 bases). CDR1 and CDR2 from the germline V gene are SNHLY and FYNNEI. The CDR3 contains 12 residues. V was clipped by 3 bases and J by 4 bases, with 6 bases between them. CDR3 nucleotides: TGTGCCAGCAGTGACGCGGGAGAGACCCAGTACTTC. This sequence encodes CASSDAGETQYF. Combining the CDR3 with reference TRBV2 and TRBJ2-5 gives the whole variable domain EPEVTQTPSHQVTQMGQEVILRCVPISNHLYFYWYRQILGQKVEFLVSFYNNEISEKSEIFDDQFSVERPDGSNFTLKIRSTKLEDSAMYFCASSDAGETQYFGPGTRLLVL.

The DNA of the CDR3 is TGTGCCAGCAGCCCCCAGAAGTACAATGAGCAGTTCTTC. Its protein product is CASSPQKYNEQFF. The rearrangement joins TRBV5-6 to TRBJ2-1; D remains unclear. The CDR3 totals 13 residues. V was trimmed by 4 bases and J by 4 bases, leaving 9 bases between them. The germline V gene encodes CDR1 SGHDT and CDR2 YYEEEE.

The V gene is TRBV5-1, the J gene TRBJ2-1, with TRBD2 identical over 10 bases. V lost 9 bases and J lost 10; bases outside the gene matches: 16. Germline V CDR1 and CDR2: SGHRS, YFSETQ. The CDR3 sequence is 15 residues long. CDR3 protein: CATRERIGTSVEQFF. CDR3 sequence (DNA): TGCGCCACCAGAGAAAGGATCGGGACTAGCGTCGAGCAGTTCTTC.

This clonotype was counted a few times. CDR3 sequence: CSVSGGNTEAFF. CDR3 sequence (DNA): TGCAGTGTTAGCGGCGGGAACACTGAAGCTTTCTTT. The chain is built from TRBV20-1 and TRBJ1-1; D not certain. The CDR3 spans 12 residues. V lost 7 bases and J lost 1, with 10 bases in between. Germline CDR1 and CDR2: DFQATT and SNEGSKA (reference sequence).

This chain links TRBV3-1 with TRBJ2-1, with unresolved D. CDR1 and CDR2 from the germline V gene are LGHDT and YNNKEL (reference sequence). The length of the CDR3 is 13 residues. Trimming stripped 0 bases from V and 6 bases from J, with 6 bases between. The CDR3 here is CASSQDGVNEQFF. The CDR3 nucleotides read TGTGCCAGCAGCCAAGATGGGGTCAATGAGCAGTTCTTC.

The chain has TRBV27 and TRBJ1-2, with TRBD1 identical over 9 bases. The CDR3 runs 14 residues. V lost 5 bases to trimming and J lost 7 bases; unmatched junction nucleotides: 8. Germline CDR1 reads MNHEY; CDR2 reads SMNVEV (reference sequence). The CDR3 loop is CASSPRTGVTGYTF. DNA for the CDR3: TGTGCCAGCAGTCCCAGGACAGGGGTGACTGGCTACACCTTC.

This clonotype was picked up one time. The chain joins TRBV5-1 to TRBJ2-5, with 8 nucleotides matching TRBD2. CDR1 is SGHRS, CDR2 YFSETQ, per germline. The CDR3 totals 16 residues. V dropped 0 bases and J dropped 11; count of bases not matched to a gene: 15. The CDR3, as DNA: TGCGCCAGCAGCTTGGGAGGTAGCGGGGCCGTTGGTGGGCAGTACTTC. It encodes CASSLGGSGAVGGQYF.

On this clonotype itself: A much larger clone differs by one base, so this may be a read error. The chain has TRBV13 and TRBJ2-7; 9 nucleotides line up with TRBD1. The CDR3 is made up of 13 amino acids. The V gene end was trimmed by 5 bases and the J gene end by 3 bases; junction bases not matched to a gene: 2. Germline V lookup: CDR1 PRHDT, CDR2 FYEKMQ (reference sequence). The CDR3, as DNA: TGTGCCAGCAGCCAGACAGGGGGCTACGAGCAGTACTTC. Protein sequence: CASSQTGGYEQYF. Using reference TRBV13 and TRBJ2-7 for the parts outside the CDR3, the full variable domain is AAGVIQSPRHLIKEKRETATLKCYPIPRHDTVYWYQQGPGQDPQFLISFYEKMQSDKGSIPDRFSAQQFSDYHSELNMSSLELGDSALYFCASSQTGGYEQYFGPGTRLTVT.

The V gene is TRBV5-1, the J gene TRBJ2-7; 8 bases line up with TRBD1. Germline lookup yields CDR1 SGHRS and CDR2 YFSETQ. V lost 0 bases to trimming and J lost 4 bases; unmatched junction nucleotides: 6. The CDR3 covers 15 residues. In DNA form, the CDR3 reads TGCGCCAGCAGCTTGGGTCAGGGGGCCCTATACGAGCAGTACTTC. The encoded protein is CASSLGQGALYEQYF.

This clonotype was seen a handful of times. CDR3 DNA: TGTGCCAGCCGTGGGCCGTTGAGGGTCGCCAGGCCCGTCTACACCTTC. Protein sequence: CASRGPLRVARPVYTF. The J gene is TRBJ1-2, the V gene TRBV2; D is ambiguous. CDR1 is SNHLY, CDR2 FYNNEI, per germline. The V and J ends lost 8 bases and 10 bases respectively, with 29 bases between them. The CDR3 loop spans 16 amino acids.

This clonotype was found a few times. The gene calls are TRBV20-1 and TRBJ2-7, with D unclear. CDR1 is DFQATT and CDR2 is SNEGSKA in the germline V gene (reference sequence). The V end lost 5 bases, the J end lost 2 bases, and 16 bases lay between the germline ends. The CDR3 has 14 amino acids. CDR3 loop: CSAVELGGAYEQYF. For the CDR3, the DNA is TGCAGTGCTGTGGAACTCGGCGGAGCCTACGAGCAGTACTTC.

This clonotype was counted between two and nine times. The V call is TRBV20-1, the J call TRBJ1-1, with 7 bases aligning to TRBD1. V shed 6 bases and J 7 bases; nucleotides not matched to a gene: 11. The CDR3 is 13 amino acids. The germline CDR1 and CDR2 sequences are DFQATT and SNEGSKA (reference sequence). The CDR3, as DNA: TGCAGTGCCACAGGGGCCCCGGAGTATGAAGCTTTCTTT. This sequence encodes CSATGAPEYEAFF.

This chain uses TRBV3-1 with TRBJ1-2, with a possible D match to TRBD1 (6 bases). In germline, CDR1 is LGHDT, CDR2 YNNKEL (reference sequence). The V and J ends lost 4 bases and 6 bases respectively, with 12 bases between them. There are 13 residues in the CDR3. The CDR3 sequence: CASSPQGPHGYTF. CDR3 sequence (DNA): TGTGCCAGCAGCCCCCAGGGGCCCCATGGCTACACCTTC.

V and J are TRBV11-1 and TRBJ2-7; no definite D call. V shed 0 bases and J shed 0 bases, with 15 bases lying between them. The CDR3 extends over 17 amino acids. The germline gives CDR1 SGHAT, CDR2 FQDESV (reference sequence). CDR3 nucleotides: TGTGCCAGCAGCTTAGCGCTATCAACGGTAAGCTCCTACGAGCAGTACGTC. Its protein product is CASSLALSTVSSYEQYV.

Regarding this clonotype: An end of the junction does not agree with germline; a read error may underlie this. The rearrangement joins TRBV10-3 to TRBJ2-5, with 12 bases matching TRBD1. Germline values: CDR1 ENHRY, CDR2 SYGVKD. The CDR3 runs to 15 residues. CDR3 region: CALSQGQGARETQYF. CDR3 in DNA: TGTGCCCTCAGCCAGGGACAGGGGGCGAGGGAGACCCAGTACTTC.

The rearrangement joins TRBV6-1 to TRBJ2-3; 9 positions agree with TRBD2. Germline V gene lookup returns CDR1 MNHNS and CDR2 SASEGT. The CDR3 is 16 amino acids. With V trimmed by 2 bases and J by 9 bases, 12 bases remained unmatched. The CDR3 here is CASSELNSGGGGTQYF. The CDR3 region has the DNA TGTGCCAGCAGTGAACTCAATAGCGGGGGCGGCGGGACGCAGTATTTT.

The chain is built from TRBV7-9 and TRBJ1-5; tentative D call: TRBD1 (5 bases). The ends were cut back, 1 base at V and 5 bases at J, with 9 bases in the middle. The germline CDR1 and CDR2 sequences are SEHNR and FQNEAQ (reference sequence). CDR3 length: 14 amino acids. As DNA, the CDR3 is TGTGCCAGCAGCTTAGATGCAGGGTATCAGCCCCAGCATTTT. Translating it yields CASSLDAGYQPQHF.